These 8 T cell receptor beta chains share one sample of origin, sequenced in a study of control samples from healthy donors and cancer patients. Data came from immunoSEQ multiplex PCR; TCRdb stores just in-frame clones and leaves some out. The table lists about 98,000 clones, around 80% of them singletons. Sequencing was performed on blood. The receptor source for this set is a man aged 55 to 70 in good health.

V is TRBV27 and J is TRBJ2-1, with TRBD2 as a possible D gene (5 bases). The CDR3 runs to 16 residues. V lost 5 bases and J lost 0, with 14 bases in between. Looked up from germline, CDR1 is MNHEY and CDR2 is SMNVEV (reference sequence). This chain's CDR3 is CASSPPLGSSYNEQFF. CDR3 DNA: TGTGCCAGCAGTCCCCCCCTTGGGAGCTCCTACAATGAGCAGTTCTTC.

This clone was observed a few times. The chain recombines TRBV30 with TRBJ1-5; a weak D match, TRBD1 (6 bases). CDR1 is GTSNPN, CDR2 SVGIG, per germline (reference sequence). V was pared by 1 base and J by 6 bases, with 13 bases between. The CDR3 runs to 14 residues. CDR3 protein: CAWSAGQRGQPQHF. In DNA, the CDR3 is TGTGCCTGGAGTGCAGGACAGAGGGGTCAGCCCCAGCATTTT.

This chain joins TRBV6-1 and TRBJ2-1; D call uncertain. This CDR3 contains 16 residues. V was trimmed by 2 bases and J by 0 bases, leaving 11 bases between them. The germline CDR1 and CDR2 sequences are MNHNS and SASEGT. The CDR3 nucleotides read TGTGCCAGCAGTGAATTCGCGCGGAGCTCCTACAATGAGCAGTTCTTC. Translation: CASSEFARSSYNEQFF.

The rearrangement uses TRBV15 and TRBJ2-7; D uncertain. V was pared by 5 bases and J by 7 bases, with 15 bases between. Germline-derived CDR1 and CDR2 are LNHNV and YYDKDF (reference sequence). This CDR3 comprises 13 residues. The CDR3: CATSGLRYGEQYF. CDR3 in DNA: TGTGCCACCAGCGGGCTCCGCTACGGGGAGCAGTACTTC.

The CDR3 here is CASSQDLARDNEQFF. The CDR3 DNA reads as TGTGCCAGCAGCCAAGATTTGGCGCGAGACAATGAGCAGTTCTTC. The chain employs TRBV3-1 (or the pseudogene TRBV3-2) and TRBJ2-1; D gene unclear. The CDR3 is 15 residues long. Trimming shortened V by 0 bases and J by 5 bases, and 11 bases separated the two germline ends. Germline CDR1 is LGHDT and CDR2 is YNNKEL (reference sequence).

This sequence joins TRBV20-1 and TRBJ1-6; D remains ambiguous. This CDR3 contains 14 residues. The germline V and J ends were trimmed by 3 bases and 14 bases, with 20 bases remaining between them. Germline CDR1 is DFQATT and CDR2 is SNEGSKA (reference sequence). The CDR3 nucleotides are TGCAGTGCTAGTTCGGATCAATCCGGGTTCACCCTCCACTTT. This sequence encodes CSASSDQSGFTLHF.

The chain joins TRBV5-1 to TRBJ2-7, with D uncertain. From germline, CDR1 is SGHRS and CDR2 YFSETQ. CDR3 length: 13 amino acids. With 4 bases removed from V and 1 base from J, the gap between germline ends came to 9 bases. Here the CDR3 DNA reads TGCGCCAGCAGCCACCCCTCGTCCTACGAGCAGTACTTC. It specifies CASSHPSSYEQYF.

This clone occurred a few times. The rearrangement links TRBV4-1 to TRBJ2-1; 10 bases map to TRBD1. The V gene's germline CDR1 is MGHRA and CDR2 YSYEKL. This CDR3 contains 17 residues. The junction had 10 bases not matched to a gene; V was cut back by 0 bases and J by 8 bases. CDR3 DNA sequence: TGCGCCAGCAGCCAAGACAAACCGGGACAGGGGACCCATGAGCAGTTCTTC. Protein sequence: CASSQDKPGQGTHEQFF.